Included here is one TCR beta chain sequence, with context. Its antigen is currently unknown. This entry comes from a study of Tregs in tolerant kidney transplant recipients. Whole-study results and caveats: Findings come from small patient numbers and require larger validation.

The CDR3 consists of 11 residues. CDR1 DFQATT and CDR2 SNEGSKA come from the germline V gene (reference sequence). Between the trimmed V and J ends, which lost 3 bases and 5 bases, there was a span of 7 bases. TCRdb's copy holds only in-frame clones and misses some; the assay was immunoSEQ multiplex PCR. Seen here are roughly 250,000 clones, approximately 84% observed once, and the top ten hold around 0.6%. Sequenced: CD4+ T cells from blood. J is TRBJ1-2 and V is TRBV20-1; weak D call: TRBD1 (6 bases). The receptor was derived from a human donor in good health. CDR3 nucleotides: TGCAGTGCTAGTACAGGGTATGGCTACACCTTC. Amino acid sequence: CSASTGYGYTF.